This entry concerns a single T cell receptor beta chain. CDR3 length: 18 residues. Trimming took 6 bases from V and 0 from J; bases not matched to a gene: 14. Germline values: CDR1 MNHEY, CDR2 SVGEGT. The data were obtained in a study of blood T cell repertoires in COVID-19. Sequencing used immunoSEQ multiplex PCR; TCRdb keeps in-frame clones, though not all of them. The data contain about 260,000 clones, approximately 87% of them singletons. The TCR comes from a human donor in a cohort sampled during active COVID-19. The chain is built from TRBV6-2 or TRBV6-3 and TRBJ1-5; 7 nucleotides align to TRBD1. The sample was peripheral blood. CDR3 DNA: TGTGCCAGCAGCCCAGTCCCCGACAGGGACCTTAGCAATCAGCCCCAGCATTTT. Amino acids: CASSPVPDRDLSNQPQHF.